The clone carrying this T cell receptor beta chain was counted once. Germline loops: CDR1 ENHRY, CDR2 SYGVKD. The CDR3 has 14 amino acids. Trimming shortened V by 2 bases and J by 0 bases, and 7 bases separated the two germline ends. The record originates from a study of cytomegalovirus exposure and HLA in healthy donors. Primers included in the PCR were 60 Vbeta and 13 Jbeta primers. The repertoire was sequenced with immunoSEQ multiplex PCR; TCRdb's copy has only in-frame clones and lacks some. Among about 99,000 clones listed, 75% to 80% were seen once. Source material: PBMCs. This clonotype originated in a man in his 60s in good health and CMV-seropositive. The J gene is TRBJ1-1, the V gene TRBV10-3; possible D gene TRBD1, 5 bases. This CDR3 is CAISERTMNTEAFF. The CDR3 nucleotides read TGTGCCATCAGTGAGCGGACAATGAACACTGAAGCTTTCTTT.